The clone carrying this T cell receptor beta chain was seen a handful of times. This sample was taken from a study of response to subunit inactivated influenza vaccine. TCRdb passed the RT-PCR reads through MiXCR, listing each CDR3 protein once. The table records a few hundred thousand distinct CDR3 sequences, 12% to 15% of them present only once. Germline V gene sequence: CDR1 LGHNA, CDR2 YNFKEQ. There are 18 residues in the CDR3. After removal of 0 bases from V and 2 bases from J, the junction contained 5 bases not matched to a gene. Sequencing was performed on PBMCs from blood, taken approximately 12 days after vaccination. The chain carries TRBV4-2 and TRBJ2-2; TRBD2 agrees at 11 bases. The TCR originated in a man in his fifties who received an inactivated influenza vaccine. The CDR3 is CASSQDWTSGPNTGELFF. In DNA form, the CDR3 reads TGTGCCAGCAGCCAAGATTGGACTAGCGGGCCTAACACCGGGGAGCTGTTTTTT.